The clone carrying this T cell receptor (beta chain) was seen once. Its antigen is still unknown. One end of the junction does not line up with germline, which may come from a read error. This CDR3 is 15 amino acids long. Germline CDR1 is SEHNR and CDR2 is FQNEAQ (reference sequence). The sample comes from a study of T cells in Graves' hyperthyroidism and ophthalmopathy. Amplified regions were TCR beta CDR3 sequences from RNA transcripts. First-round RT-PCR with HTBI primers amplified the TCR CDR3 region. TCRdb passed the multiplex PCR reads through MiXCR, listing each CDR3 protein once. Of 550,000 to 600,000 distinct CDR3 sequences listed, about 43% are singletons. Study results and limitations: Using 13 V-J features, a model discriminated ophthalmopathy from stable hyperthyroidism. Prediction of ophthalmopathy progression came a median approximately 6.5 months pre-onset.

Clinical symptoms, serum thyroxine and TRAb, thyroid ultrasound and orbital computed tomography were used for the diagnoses. This clonotype originated in an adult woman with Graves' disease, either hyperthyroidism or ophthalmopathy (not recorded which). Material for sequencing was peripheral blood or thyroid tissue (not recorded which). This chain uses TRBV7-9 with TRBJ2-7; D unclear. The CDR3 loop reads CASSQDARNLGEQYF. The CDR3 DNA reads as TGCGCCAGCAGCCAAGACGCCAGAAACCTGGGAGAGCAGTACTTC.